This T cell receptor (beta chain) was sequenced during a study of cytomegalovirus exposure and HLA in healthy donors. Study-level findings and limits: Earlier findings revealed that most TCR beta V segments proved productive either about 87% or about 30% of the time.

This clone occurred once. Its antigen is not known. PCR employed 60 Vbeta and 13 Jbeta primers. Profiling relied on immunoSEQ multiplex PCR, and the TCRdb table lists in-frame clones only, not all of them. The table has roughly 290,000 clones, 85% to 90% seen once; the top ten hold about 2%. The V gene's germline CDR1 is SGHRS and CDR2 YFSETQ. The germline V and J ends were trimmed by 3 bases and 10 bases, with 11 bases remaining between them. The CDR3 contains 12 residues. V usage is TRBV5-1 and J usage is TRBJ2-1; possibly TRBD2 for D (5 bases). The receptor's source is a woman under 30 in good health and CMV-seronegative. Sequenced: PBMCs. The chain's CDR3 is CASSWGDSEQFF. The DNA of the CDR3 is TGCGCCAGCAGCTGGGGAGACTCGGAGCAGTTCTTC. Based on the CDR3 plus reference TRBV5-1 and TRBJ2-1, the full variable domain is KAGVTQTPRYLIKTRGQQVTLSCSPISGHRSVSWYQQTPGQGLQFLFEYFSETQRNKGNFPGRFSGRQFSNSRSEMNVSTLELGDSALYLCASSWGDSEQFFGPGTRLTVL.